The clone carrying this T cell receptor beta chain was seen more than once but under ten times. The target antigen is unknown. Each CDR3 protein is one row after TCRdb ran MiXCR on the reads. The table shows approximately 89,000 distinct CDR3 sequences, with around 25% occurring only once. This sample is drawn from a study of T cell repertoires in cytomegalovirus infection. Study as a whole: Recently described HLA-C-restricted plus well-studied HLA-B-restricted CMV epitopes were used. It was the public TCR beta signatures that indicated both CMV infection and matching HLA type. Study-wide results and limits: The study found HLA-C-restricted CMV-specific TCR beta clonotypes dominating the ex vivo response. Cumulated frequencies of public TCR beta families served to identify carriers of CMV plus the relevant HLA.

This clonotype originated in a human donor in good health (CMV status not recorded). Some clones in this sample may be carry-over from other donors' samples. The sample here was CD8+ T cells from cultured PBMCs, taken from culture after CMV antigen stimulation.

CDR3 nucleotide sequence: TGTGCCTCGAATAGCGGGACGGGAAAACTGTTTTTT. Translation: CASNSGTGKLFF. The V gene is TRBV6-2 or TRBV6-3, the J gene TRBJ1-4; D may be TRBD1 (5 bases). The CDR3 extends over 12 amino acids. In germline, CDR1 is MNHEY, CDR2 SVGEGT. The V end was cut by 11 bases, the J end by 10 bases, with 17 bases between.